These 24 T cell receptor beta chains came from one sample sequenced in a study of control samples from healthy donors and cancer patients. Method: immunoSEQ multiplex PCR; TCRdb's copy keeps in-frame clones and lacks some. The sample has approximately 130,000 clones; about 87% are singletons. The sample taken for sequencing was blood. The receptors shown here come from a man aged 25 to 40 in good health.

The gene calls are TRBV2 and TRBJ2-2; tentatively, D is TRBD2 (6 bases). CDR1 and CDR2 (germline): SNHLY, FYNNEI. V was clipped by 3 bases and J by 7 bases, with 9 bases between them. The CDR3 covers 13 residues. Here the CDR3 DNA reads TGTGCCAGCAGTGAGCTAGCGATCGGGGAGCTGTTTTTT. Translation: CASSELAIGELFF.

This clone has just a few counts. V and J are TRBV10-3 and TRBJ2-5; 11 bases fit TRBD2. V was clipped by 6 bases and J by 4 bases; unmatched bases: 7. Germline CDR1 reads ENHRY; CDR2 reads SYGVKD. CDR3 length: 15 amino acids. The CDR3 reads CAIRSSSGGLETQYF. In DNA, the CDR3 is TGTGCCATCAGGTCGTCTAGCGGGGGGCTAGAGACCCAGTACTTC.

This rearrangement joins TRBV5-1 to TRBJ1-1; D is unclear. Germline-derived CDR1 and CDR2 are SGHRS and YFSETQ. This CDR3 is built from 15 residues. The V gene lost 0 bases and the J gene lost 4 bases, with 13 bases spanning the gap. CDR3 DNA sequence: TGCGCCAGCAGCTTGGAACAGAGAGCCACCACTGAAGCTTTCTTT. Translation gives CASSLEQRATTEAFF.

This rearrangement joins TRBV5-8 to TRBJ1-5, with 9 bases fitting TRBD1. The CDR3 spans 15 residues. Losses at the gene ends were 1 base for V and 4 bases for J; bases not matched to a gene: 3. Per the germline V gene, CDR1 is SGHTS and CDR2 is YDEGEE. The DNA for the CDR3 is TGTGCCAGCAGCTTGTGGGGGACAGGGAATCAGCCCCAGCATTTT. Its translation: CASSLWGTGNQPQHF.

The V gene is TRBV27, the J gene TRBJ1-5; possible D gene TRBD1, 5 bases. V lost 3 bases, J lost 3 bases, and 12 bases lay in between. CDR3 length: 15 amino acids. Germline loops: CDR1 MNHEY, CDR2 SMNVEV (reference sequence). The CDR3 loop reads CASSFGGPSNQPQHF. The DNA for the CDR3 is TGTGCCAGCAGTTTCGGGGGTCCCTCCAATCAGCCCCAGCATTTT.

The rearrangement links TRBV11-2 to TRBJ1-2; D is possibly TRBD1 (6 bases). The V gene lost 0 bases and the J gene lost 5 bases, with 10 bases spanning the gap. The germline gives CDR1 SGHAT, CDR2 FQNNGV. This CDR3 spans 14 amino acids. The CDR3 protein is CASSLETGFYGYTF. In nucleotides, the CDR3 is TGTGCCAGCAGCTTAGAAACAGGGTTTTATGGCTACACCTTC.

CDR3 sequence reads: CASSRVMNTEAFF. CDR3 bases: TGTGCCAGCAGTCGGGTGATGAACACTGAAGCTTTCTTT. This chain uses TRBV11-1 with TRBJ1-1; D ambiguous. The CDR3 runs to 13 residues. V was clipped by 6 bases and J by 0 bases, with 8 bases between them. CDR1 is SGHAT, CDR2 FQDESV, per germline (reference sequence). Based on the CDR3 plus reference TRBV11-1 and TRBJ1-1, the full variable domain is EAEVAQSPRYKITEKSQAVAFWCDPISGHATLYWYRQILGQGPELLVQFQDESVVDDSQLPKDRFSAERLKGVDSTLKIQPAELGDSAMYLCASSRVMNTEAFFGQGTRLTVV.

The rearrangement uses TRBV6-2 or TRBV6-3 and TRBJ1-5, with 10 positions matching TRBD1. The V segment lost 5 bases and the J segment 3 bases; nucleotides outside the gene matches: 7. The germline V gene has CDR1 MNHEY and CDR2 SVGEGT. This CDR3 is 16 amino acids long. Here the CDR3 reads CASSRDRGIPNQPQHF. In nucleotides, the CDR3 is TGTGCCAGCAGTCGGGACAGGGGAATCCCCAATCAGCCCCAGCATTTT.

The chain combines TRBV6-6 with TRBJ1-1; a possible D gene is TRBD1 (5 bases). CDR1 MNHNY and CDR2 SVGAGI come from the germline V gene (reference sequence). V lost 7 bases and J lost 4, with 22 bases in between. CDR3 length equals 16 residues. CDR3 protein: CASIPHRAGWGTEAFF. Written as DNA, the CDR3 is TGTGCCAGCATTCCCCACCGAGCAGGGTGGGGCACTGAAGCTTTCTTT.

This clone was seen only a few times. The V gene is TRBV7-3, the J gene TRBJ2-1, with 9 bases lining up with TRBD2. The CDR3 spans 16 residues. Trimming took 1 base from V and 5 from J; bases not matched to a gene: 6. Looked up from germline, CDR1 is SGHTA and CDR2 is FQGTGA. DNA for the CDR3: TGTGCCAGCAGCTTAATGGGCGGGGGGGCACACAATGAGCAGTTCTTC. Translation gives CASSLMGGGAHNEQFF.

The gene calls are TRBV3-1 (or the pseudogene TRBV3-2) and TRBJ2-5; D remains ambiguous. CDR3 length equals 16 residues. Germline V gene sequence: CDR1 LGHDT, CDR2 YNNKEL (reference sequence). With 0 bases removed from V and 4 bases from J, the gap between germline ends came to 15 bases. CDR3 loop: CASSQDPLRASETQYF. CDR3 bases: TGTGCCAGCAGCCAAGATCCCCTTCGGGCGTCAGAGACCCAGTACTTC.

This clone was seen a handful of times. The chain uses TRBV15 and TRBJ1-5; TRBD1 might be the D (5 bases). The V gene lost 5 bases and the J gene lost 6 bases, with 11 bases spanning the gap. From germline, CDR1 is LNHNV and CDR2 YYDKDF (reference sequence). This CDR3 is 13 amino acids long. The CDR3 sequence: CATSGQTSQPQHF. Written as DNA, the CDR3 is TGTGCCACCAGCGGACAAACAAGTCAGCCCCAGCATTTT.

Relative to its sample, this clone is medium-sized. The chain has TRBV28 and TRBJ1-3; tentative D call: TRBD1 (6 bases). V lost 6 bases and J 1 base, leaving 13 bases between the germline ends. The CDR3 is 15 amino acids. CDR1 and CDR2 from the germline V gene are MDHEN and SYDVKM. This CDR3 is CASSTGNPSGNTIYF. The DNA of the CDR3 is TGTGCCAGCAGCACAGGGAACCCTTCTGGAAACACCATATATTTT.

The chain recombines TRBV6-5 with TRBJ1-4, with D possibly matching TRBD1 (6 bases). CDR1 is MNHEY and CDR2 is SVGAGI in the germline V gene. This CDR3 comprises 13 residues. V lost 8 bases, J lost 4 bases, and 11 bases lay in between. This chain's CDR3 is CASRGGFNEKLFF. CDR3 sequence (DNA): TGTGCCAGCCGGGGGGGCTTTAATGAAAAACTGTTTTTT.

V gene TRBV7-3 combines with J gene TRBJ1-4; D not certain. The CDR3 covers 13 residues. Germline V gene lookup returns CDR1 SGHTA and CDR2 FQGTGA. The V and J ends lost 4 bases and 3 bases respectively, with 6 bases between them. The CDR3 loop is CASSSDSNEKLFF. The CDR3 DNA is TGTGCCAGCAGCTCGGATTCTAATGAAAAACTGTTTTTT.

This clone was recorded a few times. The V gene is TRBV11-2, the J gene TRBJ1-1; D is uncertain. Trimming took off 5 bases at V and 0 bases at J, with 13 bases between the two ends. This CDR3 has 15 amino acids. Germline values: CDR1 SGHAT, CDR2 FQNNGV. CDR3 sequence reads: CASSLTGGMNTEAFF. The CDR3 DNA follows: TGTGCCAGCAGCCTCACCGGAGGGATGAACACTGAAGCTTTCTTT.

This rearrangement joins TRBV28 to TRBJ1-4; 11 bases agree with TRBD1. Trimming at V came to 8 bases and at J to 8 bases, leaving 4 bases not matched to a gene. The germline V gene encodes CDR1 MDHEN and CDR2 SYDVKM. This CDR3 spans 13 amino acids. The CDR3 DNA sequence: TGTGCCAGCTCCCGGGACAGGGGGGAAAAACTGTTTTTT. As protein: CASSRDRGEKLFF. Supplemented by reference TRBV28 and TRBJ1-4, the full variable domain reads DVKVTQSSRYLVKRTGEKVFLECVQDMDHENMFWYRQDPGLGLRLIYFSYDVKMKEKGDIPEGYSVSREKKERFSLILESASTNQTSMYLCASSRDRGEKLFFGSGTQLSVL.

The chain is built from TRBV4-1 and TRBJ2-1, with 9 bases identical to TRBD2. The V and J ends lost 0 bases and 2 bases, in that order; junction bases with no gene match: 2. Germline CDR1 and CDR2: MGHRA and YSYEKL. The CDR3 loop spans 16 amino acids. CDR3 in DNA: TGCGCCAGCAGCCAAGAACCTAGCGGGACCTACAATGAGCAGTTCTTC. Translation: CASSQEPSGTYNEQFF.

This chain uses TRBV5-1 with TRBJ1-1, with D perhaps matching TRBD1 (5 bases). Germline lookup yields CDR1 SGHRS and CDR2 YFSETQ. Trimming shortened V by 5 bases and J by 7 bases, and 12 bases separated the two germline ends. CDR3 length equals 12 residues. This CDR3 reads CASRQTAYEAFF. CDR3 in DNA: TGCGCCAGCAGACAGACAGCTTATGAAGCTTTCTTT.

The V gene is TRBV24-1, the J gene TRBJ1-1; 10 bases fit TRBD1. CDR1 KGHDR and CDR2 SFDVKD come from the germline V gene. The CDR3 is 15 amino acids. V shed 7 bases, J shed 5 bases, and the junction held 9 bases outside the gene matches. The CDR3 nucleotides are TGTGCCACCAGCGGGACAGGGGCCCTCGGGACTGAAGCTTTCTTT. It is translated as CATSGTGALGTEAFF.

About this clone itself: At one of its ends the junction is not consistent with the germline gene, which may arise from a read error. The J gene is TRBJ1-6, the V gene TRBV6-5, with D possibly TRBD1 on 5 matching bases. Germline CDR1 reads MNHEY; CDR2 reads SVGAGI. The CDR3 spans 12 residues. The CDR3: CACREYNSPLHF. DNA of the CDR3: TGTGCCTGCAGGGAGTATAATTCACCCCTCCACTTT.

The CDR3 here is CASSLTPTSGRNTGELFF. In DNA form, the CDR3 reads TGTGCCAGCAGCTTAACTCCGACTAGCGGGCGGAACACCGGGGAGCTGTTTTTT. This chain links TRBV7-3 with TRBJ2-2; 10 bases are shared with TRBD2. The V segment lost 0 bases and the J segment 1 base; nucleotides outside the gene matches: 5. CDR1 and CDR2 from the germline V gene are SGHTA and FQGTGA. There are 18 residues in the CDR3.

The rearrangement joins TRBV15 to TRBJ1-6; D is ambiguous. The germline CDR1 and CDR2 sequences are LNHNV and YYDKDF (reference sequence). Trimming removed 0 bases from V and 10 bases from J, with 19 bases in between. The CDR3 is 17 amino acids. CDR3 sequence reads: CATSRDSRLTPESPLHF. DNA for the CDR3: TGTGCCACCAGCAGAGATTCTAGGCTTACCCCCGAATCACCCCTCCACTTT.

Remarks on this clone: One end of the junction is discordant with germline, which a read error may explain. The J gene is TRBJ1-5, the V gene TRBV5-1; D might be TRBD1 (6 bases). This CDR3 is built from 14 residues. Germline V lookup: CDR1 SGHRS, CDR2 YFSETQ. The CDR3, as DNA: TGCGCCAGCAGCTTGGCAGGGGACAATCGGCCCCAGCATTTT. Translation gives CASSLAGDNRPQHF.